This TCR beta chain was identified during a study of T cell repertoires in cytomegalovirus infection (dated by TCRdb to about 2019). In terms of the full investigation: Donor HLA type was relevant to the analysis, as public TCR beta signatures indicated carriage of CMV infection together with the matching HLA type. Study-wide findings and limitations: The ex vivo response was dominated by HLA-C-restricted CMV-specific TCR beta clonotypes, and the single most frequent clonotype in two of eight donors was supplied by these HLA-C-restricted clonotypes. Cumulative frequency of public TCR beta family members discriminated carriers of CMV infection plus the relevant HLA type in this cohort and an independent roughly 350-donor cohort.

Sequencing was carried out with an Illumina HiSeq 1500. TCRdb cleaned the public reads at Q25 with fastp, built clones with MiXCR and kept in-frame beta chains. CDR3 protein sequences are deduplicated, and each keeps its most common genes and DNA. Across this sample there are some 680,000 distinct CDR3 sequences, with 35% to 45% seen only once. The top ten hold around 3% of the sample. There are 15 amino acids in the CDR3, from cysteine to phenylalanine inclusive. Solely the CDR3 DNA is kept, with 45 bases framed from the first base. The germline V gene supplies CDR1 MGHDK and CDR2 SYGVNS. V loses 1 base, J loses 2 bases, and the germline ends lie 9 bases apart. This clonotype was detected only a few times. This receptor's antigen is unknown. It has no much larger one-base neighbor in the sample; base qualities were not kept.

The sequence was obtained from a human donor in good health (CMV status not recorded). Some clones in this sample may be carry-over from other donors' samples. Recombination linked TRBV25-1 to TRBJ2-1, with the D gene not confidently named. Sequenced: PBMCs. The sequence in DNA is TGTGCCAGCAGTGAATCTAAGGAGACCTACAATGAGCAGTTCTTC. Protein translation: CASSESKETYNEQFF.